This T cell receptor beta chain was retrieved from a study of OX40 agonist ivuxolimab in advanced cancers. Sequenced by immunoSEQ multiplex PCR; TCRdb stores in-frame clones only, minus some. Of fewer than 80,000 clones listed, more than 80% are singletons. The CDR3 contains 17 residues. Germline CDR1 LGHNA, CDR2 YNFKEQ. J gave up 5 bases and V 0 bases, and 5 bases lay outside the gene matches. The sequencing used CD4+ or CD8+ T cells sorted from blood, collected in a trial of the OX40 agonist ivuxolimab. This sequence joins TRBV4-2 and TRBJ2-2, with 11 positions matching TRBD2. This receptor was identified in an adult with an advanced solid tumor such as melanoma, head and neck, liver or kidney cancer. CDR3 nucleotide sequence: TGTGCCAGCAGCCAAGATTGGGCTAGCGGGGGGACCGGGGAGCTGTTTTTT. Translated: CASSQDWASGGTGELFF.